This TCR beta chain was sequenced in a study of T cell changes during pregnancy in multiple sclerosis. From germline, CDR1 is SNHLY and CDR2 FYNNEI. CDR3 size: 15 residues. Trimming at V came to 6 bases and at J to 5 bases, leaving 9 bases not matched to a gene. TCRdb's copy holds only in-frame clones and misses some; the assay was immunoSEQ multiplex PCR. The data contain roughly 120,000 clones, approximately 93% of them singletons. Sequencing was performed on peripheral blood, taken before pregnancy. The V and J genes are TRBV2 and TRBJ2-1; 8 bases agree with TRBD2. This receptor was obtained from a female donor with multiple sclerosis, enrolled in a pregnancy study. CDR3 DNA sequence: TGTGCCAGCAGACCCGTTCGGGGGGGACACAATGAGCAGTTCTTC. It codes for CASRPVRGGHNEQFF.